This is a list of T cell receptor beta chains from one sample in a study of somatic mutations in cytotoxic T cells in rheumatoid arthritis. Libraries were prepared by immunoSEQ multiplex PCR; TCRdb keeps only in-frame clonotypes and omits some of them. The data contain about 14,000 clones, over 75% of them singletons. Sequencing was done on a sample of CD8+ T cells sorted from blood. These receptors were taken from an adult with rheumatoid arthritis. The conserved cysteine and the conserved F or W are not part of the CDR3 here.

J gene,V gene,CDR3 length,CDR3 protein
TRBJ2-1,TRBV27,14,ASSTTLADSYNEQF
TRBJ1-5,TRBV2,14,ASSEGWALGNQPQH
TRBJ2-5,TRBV7-6,12,ASSSVGAPETQY
TRBJ1-5,TRBV5-1,9,ASSFNQPQH
TRBJ2-1,TRBV13,12,ASSVGWGGDEQF
TRBJ2-3,TRBV6-4,13,ASSDTTSGNSEQY
TRBJ2-7,TRBV10-2,11,ASSDGPLDEQY
TRBJ1-3,TRBV7-6,12,ASSLPGDGDTIY
TRBJ1-6,TRBV28,12,ASSFSGDNSPLH
TRBJ2-7,TRBV4-1,12,ASSDRDRDNEQY
TRBJ1-5,TRBV4-1,11,ASSPVSNQPQH
TRBJ1-1,TRBV29-1,9,SVVVNTEAF
TRBJ1-5,TRBV7-9,12,ASSLAGGDQPQH
TRBJ2-1,TRBV6-5,12,ASSYSTLSAEQF
TRBJ1-1,TRBV27,12,ASSLGTGNTEAF
TRBJ2-2,TRBV2,11,ASRGTATGELF
TRBJ1-5,TRBV19,12,ASSIVDGDGYRH
TRBJ1-4,TRBV10-1,12,ASSDPGQGKKLF
TRBJ2-1,TRBV6-4,12,ASSPNQIDGEQF
TRBJ1-5,TRBV7-6,12,ASSPNRGGQPQH
TRBJ2-7,TRBV11-3,13,ASSWGLATTYEQY
TRBJ2-6,TRBV5-1,16,ASSLAGQGHFGANVLT
TRBJ1-5,TRBV6-5,12,ASKISGTGQPQH
TRBJ2-5,TRBV7-9,14,ASSLSGGKTQETQY
TRBJ2-7,TRBV7-8,12,ASSSRDSYYEQY
TRBJ2-2,TRBV2,12,ASSPPLPLGELF
TRBJ1-3,TRBV2,12,ASIARGSGNTIY
TRBJ1-5,TRBV6-1,13,ASGGRNFSNQPQH